This T cell receptor beta chain derives from a study of long-term antiretroviral therapy in people with HIV. The V gene's germline CDR1 is SNHLY and CDR2 FYNNEI. This CDR3 is built from 16 residues. V lost 5 bases and J lost 2; bases outside the gene matches: 6. A v3.0 immunoSEQ assay was performed at survey level. The table came from immunoSEQ multiplex PCR; TCRdb's copy has only in-frame clones and leaves some out. Of under 8,500 clones in the sample, approximately 85% were seen once. The samples comprised roughly 0.9-11 million cryopreserved PBMC ahead of DNA extraction. The origin of this receptor is a woman aged 50 to 60 with HIV. The starting material was unsorted PBMCs, obtained 3.7 years after starting antiretroviral therapy. The chain has TRBV2 and TRBJ2-1, with TRBD2 matching 10 bases. For the CDR3, the DNA is TGTGCCAGCAGTTTCGTGCTAGCGGGAGCCTACAATGAGCAGTTCTTC. This encodes CASSFVLAGAYNEQFF.